This T cell receptor beta chain was captured by sequencing in a study of blood T cell repertoires in COVID-19. This CDR3 is built from 16 residues. CDR1 MDHEN and CDR2 SYDVKM come from the germline V gene. V gave up 2 bases and J gave up 1 base, with 14 bases separating them. There are a few counts of this clone. Here immunoSEQ multiplex PCR was the method, and the copy in TCRdb shows in-frame clones only, minus some. The sample holds around 340,000 clones, more than 70% seen once. This chain connects TRBV28 to TRBJ1-1, with D perhaps matching TRBD1 (5 bases). Sequences were obtained from peripheral blood. The sequence derives from a woman aged 60-75 years with COVID-19, enrolled during active disease. DNA for the CDR3: TGTGCCAGCAGTTTACGAGGGGCGCGGGGGAACACTGAAGCTTTCTTT. Its protein is CASSLRGARGNTEAFF.